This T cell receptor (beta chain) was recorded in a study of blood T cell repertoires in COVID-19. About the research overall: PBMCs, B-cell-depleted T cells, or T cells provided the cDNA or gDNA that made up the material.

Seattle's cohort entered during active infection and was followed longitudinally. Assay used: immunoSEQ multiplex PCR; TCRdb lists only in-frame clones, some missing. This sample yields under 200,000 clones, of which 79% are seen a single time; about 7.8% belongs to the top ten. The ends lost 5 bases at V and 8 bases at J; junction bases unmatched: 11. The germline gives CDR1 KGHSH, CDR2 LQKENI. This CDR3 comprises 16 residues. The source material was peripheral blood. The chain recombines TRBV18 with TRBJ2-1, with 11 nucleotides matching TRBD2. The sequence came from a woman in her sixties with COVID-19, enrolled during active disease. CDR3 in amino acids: CASSAAVAGGSYEQFF. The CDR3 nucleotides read TGTGCCAGCTCAGCTGCGGTAGCGGGGGGGAGTTATGAGCAGTTCTTC.